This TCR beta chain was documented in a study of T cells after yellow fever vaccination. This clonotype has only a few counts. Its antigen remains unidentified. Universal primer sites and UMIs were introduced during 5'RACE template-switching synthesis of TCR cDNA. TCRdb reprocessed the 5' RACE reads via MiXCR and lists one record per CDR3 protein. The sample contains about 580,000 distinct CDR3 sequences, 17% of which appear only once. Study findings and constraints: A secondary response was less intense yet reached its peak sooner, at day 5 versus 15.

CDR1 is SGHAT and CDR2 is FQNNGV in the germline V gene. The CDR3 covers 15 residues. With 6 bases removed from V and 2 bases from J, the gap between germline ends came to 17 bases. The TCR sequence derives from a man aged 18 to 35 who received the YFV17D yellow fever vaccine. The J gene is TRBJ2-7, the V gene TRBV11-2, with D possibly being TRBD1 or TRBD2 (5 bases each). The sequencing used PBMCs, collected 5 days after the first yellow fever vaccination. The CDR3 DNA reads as TGTGCCAGCAGGCACCCGGGACGGAAAGCCTACGAGCAGTACTTC. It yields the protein CASRHPGRKAYEQYF.